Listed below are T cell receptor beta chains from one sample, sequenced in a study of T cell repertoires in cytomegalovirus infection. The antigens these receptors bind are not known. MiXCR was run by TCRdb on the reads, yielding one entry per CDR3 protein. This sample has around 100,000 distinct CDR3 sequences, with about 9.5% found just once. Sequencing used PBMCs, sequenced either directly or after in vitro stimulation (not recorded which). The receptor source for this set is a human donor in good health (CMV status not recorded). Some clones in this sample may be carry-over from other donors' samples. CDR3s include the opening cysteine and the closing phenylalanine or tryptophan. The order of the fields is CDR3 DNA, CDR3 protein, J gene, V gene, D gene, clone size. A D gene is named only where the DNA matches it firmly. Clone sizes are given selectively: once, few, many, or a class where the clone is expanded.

TGCGCCAGCAGCAGGACTAGCGGGAGCCCCTACGAGCAGTACTTC | CASSRTSGSPYEQYF | TRBJ2-7 | TRBV4-3 | TRBD2 | -
TGTGCCAGTAGTATCCTGCAGTCCGACCTCTATGGCTACACCTTC | CASSILQSDLYGYTF | TRBJ1-2 | TRBV19 | - | -
TGTGCCAGCAGCCAGGGGACAGGGAGTTACGAGCAGTACTTC | CASSQGTGSYEQYF | TRBJ2-7 | TRBV14 | TRBD1 | few
TGTGCCAGCAGTTTTACCCCAACACTAGTCAATGAGCAGTTCTTC | CASSFTPTLVNEQFF | TRBJ2-1 | TRBV6-2/TRBV6-3 | - | many
TGTGCCAGCAGCAACAGGGACAGCTGGATGACGGGCTCTGGGGCCAACGTCCTGACTTTC | CASSNRDSWMTGSGANVLTF | TRBJ2-6 | TRBV11-1 | TRBD1 | -
TGTGCCAGCAGCGTAGGGGGGAGAGCAGATACGCAGTATTTT | CASSVGGRADTQYF | TRBJ2-3 | TRBV9 | - | few
TGTGCCAGCTCACCACAGAATCGCTATGGCTACACCTTC | CASSPQNRYGYTF | TRBJ1-2 | TRBV18 | - | -
TGCGCCAGCAGCCAATCGGGACAGGGGTTTACTGAGCAGTTCTTC | CASSQSGQGFTEQFF | TRBJ2-1 | TRBV4-1 | TRBD1 | many
TGCCTTTTCGGGGTTACGAACACTGAAGCTTTCTTT | CLFGVTNTEAFF | TRBJ1-1 | TRBV20-1 | - | -
TGTGCTAGTGGTTTTAGTGGGATTTACAATGAGCAGTTCTTC | CASGFSGIYNEQFF | TRBJ2-1 | TRBV12-5 | - | -
TGTGCCAGCAGCTTATCCCGTGCGGGATCAGATACGCAGTATTTT | CASSLSRAGSDTQYF | TRBJ2-3 | TRBV7-2 | - | many
TGTGCCAGCACCCTGGTTGTGGACAGTGCCTACGAGCAGTACTTC | CASTLVVDSAYEQYF | TRBJ2-7 | TRBV7-2 | - | many
TGTGCCAGCAGCCGACTAGCGAACACTGAAGCTTTCTTT | CASSRLANTEAFF | TRBJ1-1 | TRBV5-6 | - | many
TGTGCCACCAGGAGGATGGTTACTAACTATGGCTACACCTTC | CATRRMVTNYGYTF | TRBJ1-2 | TRBV6-2/TRBV6-3 | - | many
TGTGCCAGCAACCTCCCGGGGCCAGATACGCAGTATTTT | CASNLPGPDTQYF | TRBJ2-3 | TRBV7-2 | - | many
TGTGCCAGCAGTGAAGTCTCCGGGACAGGATCTGGAAACACCATATATTTT | CASSEVSGTGSGNTIYF | TRBJ1-3 | TRBV6-1 | TRBD1 | many
TGTGCCAGCAGGGCGGGGGGGGATTGGGAGACCCAGTACTTC | CASRAGGDWETQYF | TRBJ2-5 | TRBV12-3/TRBV12-4 | TRBD2 | many
TGTGCCAGCAGCTTAGGCCCCGCGGGCGGGGGGGCGGACACTGAAGCTTTCTTT | CASSLGPAGGGADTEAFF | TRBJ1-1 | TRBV7-8 | - | many
TGTGCCAGCAGTTTAATCCCGCGGACCGGGGAGCTGTTTTTT | CASSLIPRTGELFF | TRBJ2-2 | TRBV12-3/TRBV12-4 | - | many
TGTGCCAGCAGCCTAAGTGGTCAAGCGAACACTGAAGCTTTCTTT | CASSLSGQANTEAFF | TRBJ1-1 | TRBV7-2 | - | many
TGTGCCAGCAGCTTAGGACCTCAAGAGACCCAGTACTTC | CASSLGPQETQYF | TRBJ2-5 | TRBV7-9 | - | few
TGTGCCAGCAGCTTAGCTGGCGGGGAGATTTACTATGGCTACACCTTC | CASSLAGGEIYYGYTF | TRBJ1-2 | TRBV7-9 | - | -
TGTGCCAGCAGCCCGACAGCGGACACCGGGGAGCTGTTTTTT | CASSPTADTGELFF | TRBJ2-2 | TRBV7-2 | - | many
TGCGCCAGCAGCCAACAGGGTGTACGAGAAGCTTTCTTT | CASSQQGVREAFF | TRBJ1-1 | TRBV4-1 | - | -
TGTGCCAGCAGCGACACGGCGACGGACAGGGGGCTGGGTGAGCAGTTCTTC | CASSDTATDRGLGEQFF | TRBJ2-1 | TRBV7-9 | TRBD1 | many
TGTGCCAGCAGTTACAAGGACAGTGAAGCTTTCTTT | CASSYKDSEAFF | TRBJ1-1 | TRBV6-6 | - | -
TGTGCCAGCAGCTTAAACCGGGGAACTAATGAAAAACTGTTTTTT | CASSLNRGTNEKLFF | TRBJ1-4 | TRBV7-8 | - | many
TGTGCCAGCAGTTCAGGCGGTCAGCCCCAGCATTTT | CASSSGGQPQHF | TRBJ1-5 | TRBV28 | - | few
TGTGCCAGCAGCTCGGTAGCGGGAGGTCAAGCTGAGCAGTTCTTC | CASSSVAGGQAEQFF | TRBJ2-1 | TRBV7-6 | TRBD2 | many
TGCAGTGCCAGAGACACCCTAGGCACAGATACGCAGTATTTT | CSARDTLGTDTQYF | TRBJ2-3 | TRBV20-1 | - | few
TGTGCCATCAGTGAGTATCTTGACAATGAGCAGTTCTTC | CAISEYLDNEQFF | TRBJ2-1 | TRBV10-3 | - | many
TGTGCCAGCAGGAGCCTGGGACAGGGATACGAGCAGTACTTC | CASRSLGQGYEQYF | TRBJ2-7 | TRBV6-2/TRBV6-3 | TRBD1 | few
TGTGCCAGCAGCTCAATGACCGGGGCTCCCCTCCACTTT | CASSSMTGAPLHF | TRBJ1-6 | TRBV7-6 | - | many
TGTGCCAGCAGTTTCACTAGCGGGAGGGTGTTGGCCAAAAACATTCAGTACTTC | CASSFTSGRVLAKNIQYF | TRBJ2-4 | TRBV28 | TRBD2 | -
TGTGCCAGCAGCCCCAGACAGGGGGCGGAGAACACTGAAGCTTTCTTT | CASSPRQGAENTEAFF | TRBJ1-1 | TRBV11-2 | TRBD1 | -
TGTGCCAGCAGCTTGGAAGTCGGCTTTGAGACCCAGTACTTC | CASSLEVGFETQYF | TRBJ2-5 | TRBV5-5 | - | -